The 29 T cell receptor beta chains listed next were all sequenced from one sample in a study of cytomegalovirus exposure and HLA in healthy donors. Assay: immunoSEQ multiplex PCR; the TCRdb copy retains only in-frame clones and omits some. This repertoire shows under 150,000 clones, more than 85% found once; its top ten account for under 0.8%. Sequencing was done on a sample of PBMCs. Receptors were obtained from a man younger than 30 in good health and CMV-seronegative.

The rearrangement uses TRBV30 and TRBJ2-7; 11 nucleotides align to TRBD2. CDR3 length equals 16 residues. Germline assignment: CDR1 GTSNPN and CDR2 SVGIG (reference sequence). Unmatched junction bases numbered 15, after V lost 5 bases and J lost 6 bases. The CDR3 DNA sequence: TGTGCCTGGGACCGGGGGCTAGCGGGGGGAGTTCGCGAGCAGTACTTC. The encoded protein is CAWDRGLAGGVREQYF.

V usage is TRBV7-2 and J usage is TRBJ1-1, with D maybe TRBD1 (6 bases). Trimming removed 2 bases at V and 0 bases at J, with 10 bases between. The CDR3 runs to 15 residues. Germline-derived CDR1 and CDR2 are SGHTA and FQGNSA. CDR3 in DNA: TGTGCCAGCAGCTTAATGGGGGCCCTGAACACTGAAGCTTTCTTT. Its protein is CASSLMGALNTEAFF.

V usage is TRBV7-2 and J usage is TRBJ2-1; 8 bases align to TRBD2. Per germline, CDR1 SGHTA and CDR2 FQGNSA. V lost 1 base, J lost 8 bases, and 10 bases stayed unmatched. The CDR3 consists of 16 residues. The CDR3 region has the DNA TGTGCCAGCAGCTTAGGCCTAAGCGGGAGTCAGGATGAGCAGTTCTTC. Translating it yields CASSLGLSGSQDEQFF.

The chain uses TRBV7-9 and TRBJ1-5, with D tentatively TRBD1 (6 bases). With 1 base removed from V and 6 bases from J, the gap between germline ends came to 7 bases. Germline CDR1 reads SEHNR; CDR2 reads FQNEAQ (reference sequence). This CDR3 is 13 amino acids long. Written as DNA, the CDR3 is TGTGCCAGCAGCTTAGAGGGGGTTCAGCCCCAGCATTTT. This codes for CASSLEGVQPQHF.

This sequence joins TRBV19 and TRBJ1-3; maybe TRBD1 (5 bases). The CDR3 extends over 15 amino acids. CDR1 and CDR2 from the germline V gene are LNHDA and SQIVND (reference sequence). Deletions cut 5 bases from V and 4 bases from J, with 15 bases between. CDR3 bases: TGTGCCAGTAGTGTCGATTTCCAGGGAGGAAACACCATATATTTT. Residues: CASSVDFQGGNTIYF.

The chain employs TRBV4-1 and TRBJ2-5; 9 bases line up with TRBD1. CDR1 is MGHRA, CDR2 YSYEKL, per germline. The V gene end was trimmed by 8 bases and the J gene end by 2 bases; junction bases not matched to a gene: 9. CDR3 length equals 15 residues. The CDR3 sequence: CASGPAGTGQETQYF. CDR3 bases: TGCGCCAGCGGACCCGCAGGGACAGGGCAAGAGACCCAGTACTTC.

CDR3 in DNA: TGTGCCAGCAGCATAGGCGCAGATACGCAGTATTTT. This translates into CASSIGADTQYF. V usage is TRBV7-6 and J usage is TRBJ2-3, with unresolved D. Trimming took 5 bases from V and 4 from J, leaving 7 bases between them. The CDR3 sequence is 12 residues long. Germline CDR1 SGHVS, CDR2 FNYEAQ.

This chain uses TRBV30 with TRBJ2-3; 7 bases match TRBD2. The J segment lost 5 bases and the V segment lost 3 bases, leaving 8 bases of the junction unmatched. The germline V gene encodes CDR1 GTSNPN and CDR2 SVGIG (reference sequence). This CDR3 comprises 14 residues. In nucleotides, the CDR3 is TGTGCCTGGAGGCTCCCCCGGGGGGAAGATACGCAGTATTTT. Translation: CAWRLPRGEDTQYF.

The V call is TRBV5-1, the J call TRBJ2-3, with D possibly TRBD1 on 6 matching bases. This CDR3 region has 11 residues. Germline V lookup: CDR1 SGHRS, CDR2 YFSETQ. Trimming removed 0 bases at V and 14 bases at J, with 10 bases between. CDR3 loop: CASSLDRAVYF. The CDR3 bases are TGCGCCAGCAGCTTGGACAGGGCGGTGTATTTT.

The chain is built from TRBV25-1 and TRBJ2-5; 8 positions match TRBD1. Germline CDR1 is MGHDK and CDR2 is SYGVNS. There are 12 residues in the CDR3. The ends lost 8 bases at V and 5 bases at J; junction bases unmatched: 4. CDR3 coding DNA: TGTGCCAGCGTGGACAGGGAGGAGACCCAGTACTTC. Its translation is CASVDREETQYF.

This clone is a singleton in its sample. The chain's CDR3 is CSVGVNGEQYF. The CDR3 DNA sequence: TGCAGCGTTGGAGTTAACGGCGAGCAGTACTTC. V is TRBV29-1 and J is TRBJ2-7; D ambiguous. There are 11 residues in the CDR3. Trimming took 4 bases from V and 6 from J, leaving 10 bases between them. Per germline, CDR1 SQVTM and CDR2 ANQGSEA.

V and J are TRBV10-2 and TRBJ1-1; TRBD1 is a possible D gene (6 bases). Germline values: CDR1 WSHSY, CDR2 SAAADI. CDR3 length: 12 amino acids. The V end was cut by 6 bases, the J end by 4 bases, with 9 bases between. The CDR3 region is CASRQGGTEAFF. In DNA form, the CDR3 reads TGCGCCAGCAGGCAAGGGGGCACTGAAGCTTTCTTT.

The rearrangement links TRBV28 to TRBJ1-5, with D possibly being TRBD1 (6 bases). The CDR3 is made up of 16 amino acids. Per the germline V gene, CDR1 is MDHEN and CDR2 is SYDVKM. V lost 2 bases and J 3 bases, leaving 14 bases between the germline ends. The CDR3 is CASSLVLGQLNQPQHF. Written as DNA, the CDR3 is TGTGCCAGCAGTTTAGTTCTCGGACAGCTCAATCAGCCCCAGCATTTT.

The J gene is TRBJ2-7, the V gene TRBV7-6; a weak D match, TRBD1 (6 bases). V lost 2 bases and J lost 2, with 13 bases in between. Looked up from germline, CDR1 is SGHVS and CDR2 is FNYEAQ. The CDR3 contains 15 residues. The CDR3 bases are TGTGCCAGCAGCTTACTAACAGGGCTTACCTACGAGCAGTACTTC. Protein sequence: CASSLLTGLTYEQYF.

V gene TRBV5-6 combines with J gene TRBJ2-3, with D maybe TRBD2 (6 bases). V shed 2 bases and J shed 0 bases, with 13 bases lying between them. The V gene's germline CDR1 is SGHDT and CDR2 YYEEEE. The CDR3 contains 16 residues. Here the CDR3 DNA reads TGTGCCAGCAGCTTCCGGGGAGCGGGTAGCACAGATACGCAGTATTTT. Translated: CASSFRGAGSTDTQYF.

The rearrangement uses TRBV7-9 and TRBJ2-1; TRBD2 agrees at 11 bases. The V gene's germline CDR1 is SEHNR and CDR2 FQNEAQ (reference sequence). Trimming cost V 7 bases and J 5 bases; bases outside gene matches: 10. The CDR3 has 16 amino acids. CDR3 protein: CASIFGLAGTNNEQFF. The CDR3 DNA reads as TGTGCCAGCATCTTTGGACTAGCGGGTACTAACAATGAGCAGTTCTTC.

This clone was seen only once. The chain has TRBV5-1 and TRBJ2-7, with D unclear. CDR1 is SGHRS and CDR2 is YFSETQ in the germline V gene. The length of the CDR3 is 13 residues. The ends were cut back, 0 bases at V and 3 bases at J, with 7 bases in the middle. CDR3 coding DNA: TGCGCCAGCAGCTTGGACAGAAACTACGAGCAGTACTTC. It encodes CASSLDRNYEQYF. The whole variable domain, remainder taken from reference TRBV5-1 and TRBJ2-7, is KAGVTQTPRYLIKTRGQQVTLSCSPISGHRSVSWYQQTPGQGLQFLFEYFSETQRNKGNFPGRFSGRQFSNSRSEMNVSTLELGDSALYLCASSLDRNYEQYFGPGTRLTVT.

This clone was observed once. This chain links TRBV13 with TRBJ2-7, with TRBD2 matching over 12 bases. The germline V gene encodes CDR1 PRHDT and CDR2 FYEKMQ (reference sequence). V dropped 4 bases and J dropped 0; count of bases not matched to a gene: 4. This CDR3 spans 16 amino acids. CDR3 region: CASSSRLAGDSYEQYF. CDR3 bases: TGTGCCAGCAGCTCCCGACTAGCGGGGGACTCCTACGAGCAGTACTTC. The full variable domain, its missing parts supplied by reference TRBV13 and TRBJ2-7, is AAGVIQSPRHLIKEKRETATLKCYPIPRHDTVYWYQQGPGQDPQFLISFYEKMQSDKGSIPDRFSAQQFSDYHSELNMSSLELGDSALYFCASSSRLAGDSYEQYFGPGTRLTVT.

The rearrangement uses TRBV7-6 and TRBJ1-1; D is ambiguous. CDR3 length: 13 residues. Germline CDR1 SGHVS, CDR2 FNYEAQ. Trimming took off 5 bases at V and 1 base at J, with 8 bases between the two ends. The CDR3 DNA reads TGTGCCAGCAGCCTTACAGCGAACACTGAAGCTTTCTTT. Its protein is CASSLTANTEAFF. The variable domain in full, completed from reference TRBV7-6 and TRBJ1-1, reads GAGVSQSPRYKVTKRGQDVALRCDPISGHVSLYWYRQALGQGPEFLTYFNYEAQQDKSGLPNDRFSAERPEGSISTLTIQRTEQRDSAMYRCASSLTANTEAFFGQGTRLTVV.

The chain links TRBV10-1 to TRBJ2-5; 11 bases match TRBD1. Losses at the gene ends were 6 bases for V and 4 bases for J; bases not matched to a gene: 10. From germline, CDR1 is WNHNN and CDR2 SYGVQD (reference sequence). This CDR3 has 16 residues. The CDR3 region has the DNA TGCGCCAGCAGCCGAAATGGACAGGGGGCGGGAGAGACCCAGTACTTC. Amino acids: CASSRNGQGAGETQYF.

The rearrangement links TRBV6-1 to TRBJ1-1, with a tentative D call TRBD1 (6 bases). Germline values: CDR1 MNHNS, CDR2 SASEGT. V lost 10 bases and J 4 bases, leaving 19 bases between the germline ends. This CDR3 spans 14 amino acids. The CDR3 loop reads CAIIFGGSGTEAFF. The CDR3 coding sequence is TGTGCCATCATCTTTGGGGGCAGCGGCACTGAAGCTTTCTTT.

CDR3 coding DNA: TGTGCCAGCAGTCACGGGACAGGGGTTTCTGTCGAGCAGTACGTC. Its translation is CASSHGTGVSVEQYV. The chain employs TRBV7-9 and TRBJ2-7, with 10 bases identical to TRBD1. Losses at the gene ends were 6 bases for V and 6 bases for J; bases not matched to a gene: 11. The CDR3 consists of 15 residues. CDR1 is SEHNR and CDR2 is FQNEAQ in the germline V gene (reference sequence).

This chain connects TRBV9 to TRBJ2-1, with 10 bases identical to TRBD2. V was clipped by 4 bases and J by 5 bases; unmatched bases: 12. The germline gives CDR1 SGDLS, CDR2 YYNGEE. The CDR3 is made up of 17 amino acids. CDR3 in DNA: TGTGCCAGCAGCTCGAACGCCGGGACTAGCGAGGACAATGAGCAGTTCTTC. Translating gives CASSSNAGTSEDNEQFF.

This chain uses TRBV15 with TRBJ2-2; D call uncertain. V was shortened by 5 bases and J by 3 bases, with 13 bases between the two germline ends. The CDR3 extends over 15 amino acids. The germline V gene has CDR1 LNHNV and CDR2 YYDKDF (reference sequence). In nucleotides, the CDR3 is TGTGCCACCAGCGGGTCAGGCCGAGACACCGGGGAGCTGTTTTTT. It is translated as CATSGSGRDTGELFF. Filled out from reference TRBV15 and TRBJ2-2, the complete variable domain reads DAMVIQNPRYQVTQFGKPVTLSCSQTLNHNVMYWYQQKSSQAPKLLFHYYDKDFNNEADTPDNFQSRRPNTSFCFLDIRSPGLGDTAMYLCATSGSGRDTGELFFGEGSRLTVL.

This clone was detected only once. V usage is TRBV19 and J usage is TRBJ1-5; 9 bases agree with TRBD1. There are 17 residues in the CDR3. V shed 3 bases, J shed 0 bases, and the junction held 6 bases outside the gene matches. Germline CDR1 reads LNHDA; CDR2 reads SQIVND (reference sequence). The CDR3 loop is CASSIFGTGHSNQPQHF. The CDR3 DNA reads as TGTGCCAGTAGTATTTTTGGGACAGGGCATAGCAATCAGCCCCAGCATTTT.

A single count supports this clone. This chain links TRBV11-2 with TRBJ1-3; 7 nucleotides agree with TRBD1. V lost 4 bases to trimming and J lost 1 base; unmatched junction nucleotides: 4. This CDR3 has 15 residues. The germline CDR1 and CDR2 sequences are SGHAT and FQNNGV. CDR3 DNA sequence: TGTGCCAGCAGCTACCACAGGGGATCTGGAAACACCATATATTTT. Protein: CASSYHRGSGNTIYF.

This chain connects TRBV19 to TRBJ1-2; D is ambiguous. The CDR3 spans 13 residues. V was cut by 2 bases and J by 5 bases, with 9 bases left in between. The germline V gene has CDR1 LNHDA and CDR2 SQIVND (reference sequence). CDR3 nucleotides: TGTGCCAGTAGTATAACACAGAAATATGGCTACACCTTC. Translation: CASSITQKYGYTF.

A single count supports this clone. The gene calls are TRBV6-5 and TRBJ2-3, with D maybe TRBD2 (5 bases). The ends were cut back, 4 bases at V and 1 base at J, with 9 bases in the middle. Germline lookup yields CDR1 MNHEY and CDR2 SVGAGI. The CDR3 runs 14 residues. The CDR3 loop is CASSLRAGTDTQYF. CDR3 in DNA: TGTGCCAGCAGTTTGAGGGCGGGCACAGATACGCAGTATTTT.

The V gene is TRBV2, the J gene TRBJ2-1; D is possibly TRBD2 (7 bases). V dropped 5 bases and J dropped 12 bases, with 11 bases sitting between them. The CDR3 runs to 11 residues. Germline V lookup: CDR1 SNHLY, CDR2 FYNNEI. In DNA, the CDR3 is TGTGCCAGCAGTAGGGGGGGGCGGCAGTTCTTC. It is translated as CASSRGGRQFF.